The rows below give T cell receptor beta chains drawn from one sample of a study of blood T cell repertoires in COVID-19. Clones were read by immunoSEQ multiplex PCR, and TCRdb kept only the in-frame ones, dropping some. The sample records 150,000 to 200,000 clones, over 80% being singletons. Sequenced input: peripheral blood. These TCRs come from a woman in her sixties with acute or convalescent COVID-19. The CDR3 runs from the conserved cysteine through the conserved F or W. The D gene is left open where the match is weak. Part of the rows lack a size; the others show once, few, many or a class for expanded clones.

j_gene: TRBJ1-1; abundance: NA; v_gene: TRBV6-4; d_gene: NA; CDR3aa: CASSKGGGTEAFF; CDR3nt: TGTGCCAGCTCGAAGGGGGGGGGCACTGAAGCTTTCTTT
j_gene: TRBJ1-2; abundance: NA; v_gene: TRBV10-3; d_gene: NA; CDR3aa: CAIREDIGYGYTF; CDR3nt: TGTGCCATCAGGGAGGACATCGGCTATGGCTACACCTTC
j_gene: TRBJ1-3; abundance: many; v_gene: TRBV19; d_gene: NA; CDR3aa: CASSPGGSGNTIYF; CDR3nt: TGTGCCAGTAGCCCGGGAGGATCTGGAAACACCATATATTTT
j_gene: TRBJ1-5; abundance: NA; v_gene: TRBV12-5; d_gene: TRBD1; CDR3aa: CASGSTGDQPQHF; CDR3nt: TGTGCTAGTGGTTCTACAGGGGATCAGCCCCAGCATTTT
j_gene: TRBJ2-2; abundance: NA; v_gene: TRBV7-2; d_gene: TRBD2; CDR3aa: CASSSIAGPAGELFF; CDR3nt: TGTGCCAGCAGCTCTATAGCGGGCCCGGCCGGGGAGCTGTTTTTT
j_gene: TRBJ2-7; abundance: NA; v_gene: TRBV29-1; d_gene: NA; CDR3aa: CSARDSSYEQYF; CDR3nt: TGCAGCGCCCGAGACAGCTCCTACGAGCAGTACTTC
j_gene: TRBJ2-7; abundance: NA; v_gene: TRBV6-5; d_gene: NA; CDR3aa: CASSYSSSYEQYF; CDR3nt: TGTGCCAGCAGTTACTCGAGTTCCTACGAGCAGTACTTC
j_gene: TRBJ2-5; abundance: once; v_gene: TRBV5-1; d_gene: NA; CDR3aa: CASSLGPSGQLGETQYF; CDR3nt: TGCGCCAGCAGCTTGGGACCTTCCGGACAGCTGGGAGAGACCCAGTACTTC
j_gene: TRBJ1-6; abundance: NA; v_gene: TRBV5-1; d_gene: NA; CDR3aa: CASSTAGALNSPLHF; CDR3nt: TGCGCCAGCAGCACGGCAGGGGCCTTGAATTCACCCCTCCACTTT
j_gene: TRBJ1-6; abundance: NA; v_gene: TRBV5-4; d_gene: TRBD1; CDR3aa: CASSLERGRNSPLHF; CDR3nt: TGTGCCAGCAGCTTGGAAAGGGGGCGGAATTCACCCCTCCACTTT